Listed here are 4 T cell receptor beta chains from one sample, sequenced in a study of T-cell reconstitution after alpha-beta-depleted transplantation in children. This sample's TCRbeta library carried unique molecular identifier barcodes. MiXCR was run by TCRdb on the PCR reads, yielding one entry per CDR3 protein. The sample yields 780,000 or so distinct CDR3 sequences, under 20% seen once. The source material was PBMCs, mostly from graft donor cells, sampled 360 days after TCRalphabeta/CD19-depleted stem cell transplant. These receptor sequences come from a male patient younger than 18 who had a stem cell transplant for acute lymphoblastic leukemia, so the T cells may come from the graft donor.

The V gene is TRBV24-1, the J gene TRBJ2-1, with 10 bases matching TRBD2. V gave up 4 bases and J gave up 6 bases; unmatched junction bases: 11. Germline values: CDR1 KGHDR, CDR2 SFDVKD. The CDR3 has 17 residues. The DNA for the CDR3 is TGTGCCACCAGTGACTCTCCTGTAGCGGGAGGTTCCAATGAGCAGTTCTTC. It specifies CATSDSPVAGGSNEQFF.

This chain joins TRBV6-1 and TRBJ2-4; 9 nucleotides agree with TRBD2. V was pared by 5 bases and J by 1 base, with 9 bases of the junction left unmatched. The CDR3 contains 17 residues. Germline CDR1 is MNHNS and CDR2 is SASEGT. The CDR3 is CASSPREGMVAKNIQYF. In DNA, the CDR3 is TGTGCCAGCAGTCCGCGGGAGGGCATGGTGGCCAAAAACATTCAGTACTTC.

J is TRBJ2-2 and V is TRBV7-3; 8 bases fit TRBD2. The V gene's germline CDR1 is SGHTA and CDR2 FQGTGA. The ends lost 3 bases at V and 7 bases at J; junction bases unmatched: 7. The CDR3 length is 15 residues. CDR3 sequence: CASSFPGRVDGELFF. Here the CDR3 DNA reads TGTGCCAGCAGCTTTCCCGGGAGGGTGGACGGGGAGCTGTTTTTT.

Many counts were recorded for this clonotype. The CDR3 nucleotides are TGCGCCAGCAGAACTAGTCAAGAGACCCAGTACTTC. Translation gives CASRTSQETQYF. The rearrangement links TRBV5-1 to TRBJ2-5, with D tentatively TRBD2 (5 bases). Trimming took 5 bases from V and 2 from J, leaving 7 bases between them. CDR3 length equals 12 residues. In germline, CDR1 is SGHRS, CDR2 YFSETQ.